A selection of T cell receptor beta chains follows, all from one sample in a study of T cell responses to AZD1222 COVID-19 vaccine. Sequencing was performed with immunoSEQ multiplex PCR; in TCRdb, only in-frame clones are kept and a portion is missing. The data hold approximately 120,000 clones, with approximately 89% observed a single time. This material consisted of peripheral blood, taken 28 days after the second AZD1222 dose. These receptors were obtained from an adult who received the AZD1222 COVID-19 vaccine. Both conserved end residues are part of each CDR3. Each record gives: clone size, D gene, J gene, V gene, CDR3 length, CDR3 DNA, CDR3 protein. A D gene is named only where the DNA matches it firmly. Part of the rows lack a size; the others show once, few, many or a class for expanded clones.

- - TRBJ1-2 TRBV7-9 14 TGTGCCAGCACCAAACCCGCGGGGGTATATGGCTACACCTTC CASTKPAGVYGYTF
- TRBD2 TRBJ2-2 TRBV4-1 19 TGCGCCAGCAACCCTGGTGGTAGCGGGGGGCCCGCGAACACCGGGGAGCTGTTTTTT CASNPGGSGGPANTGELFF
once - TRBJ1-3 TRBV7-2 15 TGTGCCAGCAGCCTTGCCCCACCGTCTGGAAACACCATATATTTT CASSLAPPSGNTIYF
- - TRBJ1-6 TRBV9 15 TGTGCCAGCAGCGTAGGTCACAGGGTAGAATCACCCCTCCACTTT CASSVGHRVESPLHF
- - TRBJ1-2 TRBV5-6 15 TGTGCCAGCAGGCCCAATGAGGGGGTGGGCTATGGCTACACCTTC CASRPNEGVGYGYTF
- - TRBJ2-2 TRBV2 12 TGTGCCAGCAGGGGGGCAGGCGGGGAGCTGTTTTTT CASRGAGGELFF
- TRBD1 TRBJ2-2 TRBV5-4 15 TGTGCCAGCGGATACGACAGGGGGAGCACCGGGGAGCTGTTTTTT CASGYDRGSTGELFF
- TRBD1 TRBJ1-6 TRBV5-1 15 TGCGCCAGCAGCTTGGTCGGGGACAGTAATTCACCCCTCCACTTT CASSLVGDSNSPLHF
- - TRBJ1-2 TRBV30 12 TGTGCCTGGAGTGTACTTAGGCATGGCTACACCTTC CAWSVLRHGYTF
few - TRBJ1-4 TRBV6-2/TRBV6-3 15 TGTGCCAGCAGTTCTTCCTGGGCGACTAATGAAAAACTGTTTTTT CASSSSWATNEKLFF
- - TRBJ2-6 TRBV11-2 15 TGTGCCAGCAGCTTACAAGTATCTGGGGCCAACGTCCTGACTTTC CASSLQVSGANVLTF
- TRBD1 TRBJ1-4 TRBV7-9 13 TGTGCCAGCAGCCGAATGACAGGGGGAAAACTGTTTTTT CASSRMTGGKLFF
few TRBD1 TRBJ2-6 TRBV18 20 TGTGCCAGCTCACCTGTCATACCGGGACAGGGGAACTCTGGGGCCAACGTCCTGACTTTC CASSPVIPGQGNSGANVLTF
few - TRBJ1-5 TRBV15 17 TGTGCCACCAGCAGAGTCGGGGCAGAACATAGCAATCAGCCCCAGCATTTT CATSRVGAEHSNQPQHF
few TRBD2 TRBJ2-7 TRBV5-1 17 TGCGCCAGCAGCTTGGCTAGCGGGGGCCGAGGGATCCACGAGCAGTACTTC CASSLASGGRGIHEQYF
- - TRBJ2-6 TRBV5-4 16 TGTGCCAGCAGCTTGGTGGGGGACTCTGGGGCCAACGTCCTGACTTTC CASSLVGDSGANVLTF
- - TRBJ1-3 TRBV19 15 TGTGCCAGTAGAGACAGGCCGTACTCTGGAAACACCATATATTTT CASRDRPYSGNTIYF
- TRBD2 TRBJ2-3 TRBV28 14 TGTGCCAGCAGTTTAATGGCGGGGGCAGATACGCAGTATTTT CASSLMAGADTQYF
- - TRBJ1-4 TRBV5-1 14 TGCGCCAGCAGCTTGCGTGGGTTCGGCGAAAAACTGTTTTTT CASSLRGFGEKLFF
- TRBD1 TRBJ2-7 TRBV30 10 TGTGCCTGGGGGGGACAGAGGGAGTACTTC CAWGGQREYF
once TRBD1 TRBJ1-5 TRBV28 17 TGTGCCAGCAGTTCATCTAGGACAGGGGGGTCAAATCAGCCCCAGCATTTT CASSSSRTGGSNQPQHF
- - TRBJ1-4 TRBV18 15 TGTGCCAGCTCACCACTAAGTCTGGACAACCAGGGACTGTTTTTT CASSPLSLDNQGLFF
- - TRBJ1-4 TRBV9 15 TGTGCCAGCAGCGCCCATACAGAGAATAATGAAAAACTGTTTTTT CASSAHTENNEKLFF
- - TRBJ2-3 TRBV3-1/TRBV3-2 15 TGTGCCAGCAGCCAAGTTTACAGGGGCACAGATACGCAGTATTTT CASSQVYRGTDTQYF
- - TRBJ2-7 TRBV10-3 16 TGTGCCATCAGTGAGAGTAGCGCAGGGGTACCCTACGAGCAGTACTTC CAISESSAGVPYEQYF
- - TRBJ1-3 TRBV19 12 TGTGCCAGTAGTATGCGGGGAAACACCATATATTTT CASSMRGNTIYF
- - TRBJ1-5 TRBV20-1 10 TGCAGTGTTGAGGGCCAGCCCCAGCATTTT CSVEGQPQHF
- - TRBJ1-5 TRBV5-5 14 TGTGCCAGCAGCTTGTGGCAGGTGAATCAGCCCCAGCATTTT CASSLWQVNQPQHF
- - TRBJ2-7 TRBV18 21 TGTGCCAGCTCACATATCTTCCCCGAGAGAGGAGCCAGACCAACCTTTTTACAGCAGTACTTC CASSHIFPERGARPTFLQQYF
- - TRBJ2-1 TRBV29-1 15 TGCAGCGTTGAAGGGCAGGGGAGCTCCTACAATGAGCAGTTCTTC CSVEGQGSSYNEQFF
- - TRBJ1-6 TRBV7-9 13 TGTGCCAGCAGCTTAGCGATTATGTCAACCCTCCACTTT CASSLAIMSTLHF
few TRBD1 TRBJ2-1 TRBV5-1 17 TGCGCCAGCAGCTCCTTAACCGGGACAGGGAACTACAATGAGCAGTTCTTC CASSSLTGTGNYNEQFF
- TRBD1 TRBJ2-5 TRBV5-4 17 TGTGCCAGCAGCCTGAGGACAGGGGGCCGGGGCCAAGAGACCCAGTACTTC CASSLRTGGRGQETQYF
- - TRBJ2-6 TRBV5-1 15 TGCGCCAGCAGCTTACCGCGCTCTGGGGCCAACGTCCTGACTTTC CASSLPRSGANVLTF
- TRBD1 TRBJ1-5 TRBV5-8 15 TGTGCCAGCAGCCTGGGACAGGGAAGCAATCAGCCCCAGCATTTT CASSLGQGSNQPQHF
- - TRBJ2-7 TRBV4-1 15 TGCGCCAGCAGCCAAGTGGCGGGGCTAGCCTACGAGCAGTACTTC CASSQVAGLAYEQYF
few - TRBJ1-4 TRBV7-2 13 TGTGCCAGCAGCCGGGATGGGGTCGAAAAACTGTTTTTT CASSRDGVEKLFF
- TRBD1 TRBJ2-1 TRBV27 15 TGTGCCAGCAGTCCAGGGGGCCTCTCCTACAATGAGCAGTTCTTC CASSPGGLSYNEQFF
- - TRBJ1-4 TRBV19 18 TGTGCCACCAAAAAGAGGGTCAGGGCAAGAACAACTAATGAAAAACTGTTTTTT CATKKRVRARTTNEKLFF
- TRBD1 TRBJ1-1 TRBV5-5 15 TGTGCCAGCAGCTACAGGGGCCCAATGAACACTGAAGCTTTCTTT CASSYRGPMNTEAFF